What follows are 6 T cell receptor beta chains derived from one specimen sequenced in a study of identical twins. TCRdb itself ran the 5' RACE reads through MiXCR, one entry per CDR3 protein. The data hold about 890,000 distinct CDR3 sequences, with roughly 12% observed a single time. This sample also belongs to another study, concerning yellow fever vaccine responses in identical twins.

The sequenced material came from PBMCs. The receptors here all came from a woman between 18 and 30 years old in good health.

This clonotype was counted a few times. V is TRBV20-1 and J is TRBJ1-1; tentative D call: TRBD1 (5 bases). The V and J ends lost 0 bases and 5 bases respectively, with 13 bases between them. This CDR3 contains 14 residues. Per germline, CDR1 DFQATT and CDR2 SNEGSKA (reference sequence). The CDR3 nucleotides read TGCAGTGCTAGAGACCAGGGACGTGGAACTGAAGCTTTCTTT. Its protein product is CSARDQGRGTEAFF.

This clonotype was seen repeatedly, ten times or more. The chain joins TRBV27 to TRBJ1-3; 7 bases are a match to TRBD1. Losses at the gene ends were 5 bases for V and 0 bases for J; bases not matched to a gene: 13. This CDR3 has 18 amino acids. Germline values: CDR1 MNHEY, CDR2 SMNVEV (reference sequence). The CDR3 loop is CASSAYDLRDSSGNTIYF. The CDR3 coding sequence is TGTGCCAGCAGTGCCTATGATCTCAGGGACAGCTCTGGAAACACCATATATTTT.

The V gene is TRBV28, the J gene TRBJ2-4; 7 nucleotides line up with TRBD1. Germline lookup yields CDR1 MDHEN and CDR2 SYDVKM. The J segment lost 0 bases and the V segment lost 6 bases, leaving 5 bases of the junction unmatched. The CDR3 has 15 residues. CDR3 amino acids: CASSYRGLAKNIQYF. The CDR3 nucleotides are TGTGCCAGCAGCTACAGGGGTCTAGCCAAAAACATTCAGTACTTC.

The genes are TRBV11-2 and TRBJ2-1, with 8 nucleotides matching TRBD1. This CDR3 has 15 amino acids. CDR1 and CDR2 (germline): SGHAT, FQNNGV. V shed 2 bases, J shed 5 bases, and the junction held 5 bases outside the gene matches. The CDR3, as DNA: TGTGCCAGCAGCTTAACCCAGGGGGCCCACAATGAGCAGTTCTTC. Protein sequence: CASSLTQGAHNEQFF.

This clonotype showed up just a few times. CDR3 DNA: TGTGCCAGTAGTACGGGACGGTCGACGCAGTATTTT. It codes for CASSTGRSTQYF. This chain uses TRBV19 with TRBJ2-3; perhaps D is TRBD1 or TRBD2 (5 bases each). The V gene lost 4 bases and the J gene lost 9 bases, with 11 bases spanning the gap. The germline V gene has CDR1 LNHDA and CDR2 SQIVND (reference sequence). This CDR3 has 12 amino acids.

This clonotype was observed a few times. The chain recombines TRBV15 with TRBJ2-3; a possible D gene is TRBD2 (6 bases). V lost 6 bases to trimming and J lost 1 base, with 14 bases between them. This CDR3 spans 15 amino acids. CDR1 is LNHNV, CDR2 YYDKDF, per germline (reference sequence). The CDR3 loop reads CATRPGGVRTDTQYF. The CDR3 DNA sequence: TGTGCCACCAGACCCGGCGGGGTCCGCACAGATACGCAGTATTTT.